Listed below are T cell receptor beta chains from one sample, sequenced in a study of T cells expressing NK-cell markers. TCRdb reanalyzed the 5' RACE reads, giving one entry per CDR3 protein sequence and no DNA. Recorded for this sample: some 300,000 distinct CDR3 sequences. Sequencing was performed on blood T cells: a sorted CD56 or NKG2C T cell subset, CD4+ or CD8+ T cells, or bulk PBMC T cells (not recorded which). All receptors come from a young man in good health. CDR3s include the opening cysteine and the closing phenylalanine or tryptophan.

cdr3_aa j_call v_call
CSVVSPVGKTGNTIYF TRBJ1-3 TRBV29-1
CAWSGQGPHTGELFF TRBJ2-2 TRBV30
CSVEVVGGLTDTQYF TRBJ2-3 TRBV29-1
CASSLVSPGTQYF TRBJ2-5 TRBV12-3/TRBV12-4
CASNPSRRTDTQYF TRBJ2-3 TRBV19
CASNQGAPGETQYF TRBJ2-5 TRBV19
CASSPRGDDVTDTQYF TRBJ2-3 TRBV18
CATSDARAGAGELFF TRBJ2-2 TRBV24-1
CASRQAGAGTDTQYF TRBJ2-3 TRBV27
CASSLGSWTYNEQFF TRBJ2-1 TRBV7-3
CASSLDGLLGEQYF TRBJ2-7 TRBV12-3/TRBV12-4
CASSRGTSVQETQYF TRBJ2-5 TRBV4-1
CASFQADTDTQYF TRBJ2-3 TRBV21-1
CSARGTGETYNEQFF TRBJ2-1 TRBV20-1
CASMTGSTYEQYF TRBJ2-7 TRBV6-2/TRBV6-3
CATSDLRLAGDTQYF TRBJ2-3 TRBV24-1
CASSLDGNTIYF TRBJ1-3 TRBV12-3/TRBV12-4
CSASSSSYEQYF TRBJ2-7 TRBV20-1
CASSSGAGRGNQPQHF TRBJ1-5 TRBV12-3/TRBV12-4
CASKPGQGVLFF TRBJ2-2 TRBV6-6
CASSHKGSYNEQFF TRBJ2-1 TRBV7-8
CSVALAAPRTDTQYF TRBJ2-3 TRBV29-1
CASSLAGPGSGRTDTQYF TRBJ2-3 TRBV11-1
CASSLITGRTTDTQYF TRBJ2-3 TRBV7-2
CASSGVTGGNEQFF TRBJ2-1 TRBV6-1
CASSPAGDEQFF TRBJ2-1 TRBV7-9
CASSQVESPYNEQFF TRBJ2-1 TRBV4-2
CAISVGSNEQFF TRBJ2-1 TRBV10-3
CASSEMQGARQETQYF TRBJ2-5 TRBV7-2
CSASGQGLNLNYGYTF TRBJ1-2 TRBV20-1
CSARPGLAVTQYF TRBJ2-3 TRBV20-1
CSASPLTSGTYEQYF TRBJ2-7 TRBV20-1
CSARQGLAGDEQYF TRBJ2-7 TRBV20-1
CASSSPLNRLVRETQYF TRBJ2-5 TRBV7-2
CSVGIGASGSSYNEQFF TRBJ2-1 TRBV29-1
CASSIQDGSYGYTF TRBJ1-2 TRBV19
CATSRGGSSYNEQFF TRBJ2-1 TRBV15
CASTLGAPMGEQYF TRBJ2-7 TRBV6-5
CSARGDYKYPADTQYF TRBJ2-3 TRBV20-1
CASGLGVRGTDTQYF TRBJ2-3 TRBV12-5
CASSQEKAWNTEAFF TRBJ1-1 TRBV4-3
CSVGQVRRQETQYF TRBJ2-5 TRBV29-1
CASRWGTGNTGELFF TRBJ2-2 TRBV27
CASSLSSPRRPGETQYF TRBJ2-5 TRBV11-2
CSALLGASTDTQYF TRBJ2-3 TRBV20-1
CASSFSPGEQFF TRBJ2-1 TRBV7-9